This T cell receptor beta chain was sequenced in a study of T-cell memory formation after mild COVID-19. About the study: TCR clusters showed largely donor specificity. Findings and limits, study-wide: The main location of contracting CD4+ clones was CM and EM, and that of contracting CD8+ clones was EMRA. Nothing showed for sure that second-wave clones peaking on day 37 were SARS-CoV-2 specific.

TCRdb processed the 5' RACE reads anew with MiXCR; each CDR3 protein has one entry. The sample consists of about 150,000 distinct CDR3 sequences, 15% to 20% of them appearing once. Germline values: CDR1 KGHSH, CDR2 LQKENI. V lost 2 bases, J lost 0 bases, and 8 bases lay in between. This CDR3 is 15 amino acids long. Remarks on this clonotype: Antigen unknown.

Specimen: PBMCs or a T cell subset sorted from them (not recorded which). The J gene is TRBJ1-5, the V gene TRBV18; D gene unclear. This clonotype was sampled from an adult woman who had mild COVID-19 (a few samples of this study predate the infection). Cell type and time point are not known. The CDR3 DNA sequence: TGTGCCAGCTCACCAGGAGTCTATAGCAATCAGCCCCAGCATTTT. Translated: CASSPGVYSNQPQHF.